This TCR beta chain originates from a study of T cell clusters in autoimmune cytopenias. Overall study context: TRB sequencing had a median about 49,000 reads and roughly 2,400 distinct clonotypes per sample.

One tube held mixed TRB-A and TRB-B primer pools for touch-down PCR. TCRdb re-called the multiplex PCR reads and gives one entry per CDR3 protein, without DNA. The sample table includes 4,500 to 6,000 distinct CDR3 sequences. About this clonotype: Its antigen is still unknown.

The CDR3 runs to 16 residues. Germline CDR1 is SGHDT and CDR2 is YYEEEE. TRB was amplified from around 250 ng of peripheral blood genomic DNA per sample. Findings of the study overall: Exclusive TRB clusters were 2.5 to 3-fold more numerous in healthy donors than in active autoimmune hepatitis. TRB repertoire shifts in secondary cytopenia and chronic lymphocytic leukemia mostly reflected lymphoma, not autoimmunity. Clustering suggested that physiological T cell clusters were missing in primary autoimmune cytopenia patients.

The clonotype originates from a human donor with an autoimmune cytopenia or autoimmune hepatitis (not recorded which). Sequenced sample: peripheral blood. The V gene is TRBV5-6, the J gene TRBJ2-1; the D call from TCRdb, TRBD2, cannot be confirmed without DNA. CDR3: CASSTVSGSSYNEQFF. Complete variable domain (other parts from reference TRBV5-6 and TRBJ2-1): DAGVTQSPTHLIKTRGQQVTLRCSPKSGHDTVSWYQQALGQGPQFIFQYYEEEERQRGNFPDRFSGHQFPNYSSELNVNALLLGDSALYLCASSTVSGSSYNEQFFGPGTRLTVL.